Below, 32 T cell receptor beta chains from the same sample are listed, as sequenced in a study of regulatory T cells in long-lasting Graves disease. Indicated time point: persistent/refractory GD, antithyroid drugs over 5 years with positive TRAb. TCR sequences were obtained from RNA taken from PBMCs. Construction of TCR beta libraries relied on iRepertoire HTBI primers and on Arm-PCR targeting CDR3 regions. TCRdb re-called the multiplex PCR reads with MiXCR, one entry per CDR3 protein. Here the sample spans 300,000 to 500,000 distinct CDR3 sequences, about 20% being singletons. The sequences come from peripheral blood mononuclear cells (PBMCs), collected when the disease was refractory, from a patient treated with antithyroid drugs. These receptors were taken from a female donor with Graves disease.

This clonotype was seen at least ten times. The V and J genes are TRBV5-8 and TRBJ1-1; D gene ambiguous. The CDR3 runs 15 residues. Germline V gives CDR1 SGHTS, CDR2 YDEGEE. The V gene lost 0 bases and the J gene lost 1 base, with 10 bases spanning the gap. Here the CDR3 DNA reads TGTGCCAGCAGCTTGGGAGCTTGGGGGAACACTGAAGCTTTCTTT. This gives the protein CASSLGAWGNTEAFF.

This clonotype was seen many times. A junction boundary mismatches the germline segment, possibly from a read error. The rearrangement links TRBV20-1 to TRBJ1-4; tentative D call: TRBD1 (5 bases). The length of the CDR3 is 14 residues. CDR1 is DFQATT and CDR2 is SNEGSKA in the germline V gene (reference sequence). The CDR3 loop reads CSARGDRTNEKLFF. In DNA, the CDR3 is TGCAGTGCCAGAGGTGACAGAACTAATGAAAAACTGTTTTTT.

The J gene is TRBJ2-3, the V gene TRBV6-1, with D hard to call. Germline V gives CDR1 MNHNS, CDR2 SASEGT. CDR3 length: 12 amino acids. Trimming stripped 7 bases from V and 0 bases from J, with 5 bases between. The CDR3 loop reads CASMVSTDTQYF. For the CDR3, the DNA is TGTGCCAGCATGGTTAGCACAGATACGCAGTATTTT.

This clonotype was seen many times. The chain uses TRBV28 and TRBJ2-7; 7 nucleotides line up with TRBD1. With 3 bases clipped from V and 5 bases from J, the junction kept 13 bases outside the gene matches. The germline V gene encodes CDR1 MDHEN and CDR2 SYDVKM. This CDR3 has 16 amino acids. CDR3 loop: CASSLLVGQANDEQYF. CDR3 DNA: TGTGCCAGCAGTTTGTTAGTCGGACAGGCGAACGACGAGCAGTACTTC.

The sample holds a few counts of this clonotype. The chain combines TRBV7-8 with TRBJ2-5; D possibly corresponds to TRBD1 (6 bases). The germline V and J ends were trimmed by 3 bases and 2 bases, with 13 bases remaining between them. CDR1 is SGHVS and CDR2 is FQNEAQ in the germline V gene. CDR3 length equals 15 residues. The CDR3 DNA reads TGTGCCAGCAGCTTTACCACAGGGTTTCAAGAGACCCAGTACTTC. It specifies CASSFTTGFQETQYF.

This clonotype was recorded at least ten times. This chain uses TRBV12-3 or TRBV12-4 with TRBJ1-1; D unresolved. V was clipped by 5 bases and J by 8 bases, with 3 bases between them. This CDR3 is built from 9 residues. DNA for the CDR3: TGTGCCAGCAGTCGCGAAGCTTTCTTT. Residues: CASSREAFF.

This clonotype was seen ten or more times. The V call is TRBV28, the J call TRBJ1-5; D not certain. From germline, CDR1 is MDHEN and CDR2 SYDVKM. This CDR3 is built from 16 residues. V was clipped by 4 bases and J by 5 bases, with 18 bases between them. CDR3 sequence reads: CASSSGSGLGDQPQHF. The DNA for the CDR3 is TGTGCCAGCAGTTCCGGGTCCGGGCTCGGGGATCAGCCCCAGCATTTT.

Ten or more counts support this clonotype. This chain joins TRBV18 and TRBJ1-2, with D unclear. CDR1 is KGHSH and CDR2 is LQKENI in the germline V gene. The V end was cut by 3 bases, the J end by 9 bases, with 11 bases between. This CDR3 spans 12 amino acids. CDR3: CASSPPSRRYTF. The CDR3 DNA reads TGTGCCAGCTCACCGCCGAGTAGGCGCTACACCTTC.

J is TRBJ2-1 and V is TRBV2; no definite D call. CDR3 length: 12 amino acids. V lost 3 bases and J 8 bases, leaving 8 bases between the germline ends. Germline values: CDR1 SNHLY, CDR2 FYNNEI. The CDR3 DNA reads as TGTGCCAGCAGTGACCTGGGCGATGAGCAGTTCTTC. It yields the protein CASSDLGDEQFF.

This clonotype appeared many times. The J gene is TRBJ2-5, the V gene TRBV20-1; 12 bases line up with TRBD2. Germline trimming cut 3 bases from V and 5 bases from J; bases unmatched to any gene: 7. CDR1 is DFQATT, CDR2 SNEGSKA, per germline (reference sequence). The CDR3 length is 15 residues. The CDR3 DNA sequence: TGCAGTGCTAGTTCACTAGCGGGAGGTGCGGAGACCCAGTACTTC. It yields the protein CSASSLAGGAETQYF.

This clonotype was seen only a few times. The chain uses TRBV27 and TRBJ2-5; 7 nucleotides align to TRBD1. Germline loops: CDR1 MNHEY, CDR2 SMNVEV (reference sequence). The trim removed 6 bases at V and 5 bases at J, leaving 6 bases unmatched. The CDR3 runs to 13 residues. The CDR3 here is CASRTGVWETQYF. In nucleotides, the CDR3 is TGTGCCAGCAGAACAGGGGTTTGGGAGACCCAGTACTTC.

This clonotype was counted ten times or more. The V and J genes are TRBV11-3 and TRBJ1-1; unclear D gene. Germline CDR1 and CDR2: SGHNT and YENEEA. Trimming cost V 1 base and J 1 base, with 10 bases left between them. The CDR3 covers 15 residues. The DNA for the CDR3 is TGTGCCAGCAGCTTAGGTCGGGCAGAGAACACTGAAGCTTTCTTT. Its translation: CASSLGRAENTEAFF.

At least ten counts were recorded for this clonotype. J is TRBJ1-1 and V is TRBV6-1, with D maybe TRBD1 (5 bases). The CDR3 consists of 13 residues. Germline CDR1 reads MNHNS; CDR2 reads SASEGT. CDR3 loop: CATLGLRSTEAFF. Written as DNA, the CDR3 is TGTGCAACACTGGGGCTCAGGAGCACTGAAGCTTTCTTT.

This clonotype was found many times. The chain recombines TRBV2 with TRBJ2-5; TRBD1 is a possible D gene (6 bases). The CDR3 length is 14 residues. Germline lookup yields CDR1 SNHLY and CDR2 FYNNEI. V dropped 7 bases and J dropped 4 bases, with 16 bases sitting between them. CDR3 protein: CASILDSQIETQYF. The CDR3 DNA is TGTGCCAGCATCTTGGACAGTCAAATAGAGACCCAGTACTTC.

In its sample, this clonotype was seen a few times. The chain links TRBV5-1 to TRBJ1-4, with TRBD1 as a possible D gene (5 bases). Germline CDR1 SGHRS, CDR2 YFSETQ. The CDR3 is 14 amino acids. The V gene lost 3 bases and the J gene lost 7 bases, with 13 bases spanning the gap. The CDR3 loop reads CASSSGADIEKLFF. The CDR3 DNA sequence: TGCGCCAGCAGCTCCGGGGCTGACATTGAAAAACTGTTTTTT. Looking up the rest from reference TRBV5-1 and TRBJ1-4 gives the full variable domain: KAGVTQTPRYLIKTRGQQVTLSCSPISGHRSVSWYQQTPGQGLQFLFEYFSETQRNKGNFPGRFSGRQFSNSRSEMNVSTLELGDSALYLCASSSGADIEKLFFGSGTQLSVL.

The V gene is TRBV18, the J gene TRBJ2-5; 7 bases agree with TRBD2. V was clipped by 3 bases and J by 2 bases; unmatched bases: 9. This CDR3 has 16 residues. Germline V gene sequence: CDR1 KGHSH, CDR2 LQKENI. The CDR3 sequence is CASSPVFGSGQETQYF. DNA of the CDR3: TGTGCCAGCTCACCCGTGTTCGGTAGCGGGCAAGAGACCCAGTACTTC.

Many counts were recorded for this clonotype. The chain couples TRBV28 to TRBJ2-5; tentatively, D is TRBD1 or TRBD2 (5 bases each). From germline, CDR1 is MDHEN and CDR2 SYDVKM. Trimming shortened V by 6 bases and J by 0 bases, and 17 bases separated the two germline ends. The CDR3 spans 16 residues. The CDR3 bases are TGTGCCAGCAGGGTGGTAGGGGACGGCAACCAAGAGACCCAGTACTTC. Translating gives CASRVVGDGNQETQYF.

This clonotype was recorded many times. The chain recombines TRBV27 with TRBJ1-5; D is uncertain. This CDR3 region has 15 residues. Germline loops: CDR1 MNHEY, CDR2 SMNVEV (reference sequence). V gave up 4 bases and J gave up 3 bases, with 13 bases separating them. The CDR3 region has the DNA TGTGCCAGCAGTTCCAGGACGGAGTTCAATCAGCCCCAGCATTTT. Translated, it gives CASSSRTEFNQPQHF.

This clonotype showed up just once. The genes are TRBV28 and TRBJ2-1, with TRBD1 identical over 7 bases. CDR1 and CDR2 (germline): MDHEN, SYDVKM. This CDR3 is built from 16 residues. J was trimmed by 6 bases and V by 4 bases; bases with no gene match: 12. CDR3 in amino acids: CASSSLATGKFNEQFF. As DNA, the CDR3 is TGTGCCAGCAGTTCGTTGGCGACAGGGAAATTCAATGAGCAGTTCTTC.

This clonotype was observed many times. The rearrangement joins TRBV18 to TRBJ2-5; 8 nucleotides align to TRBD2. CDR1 is KGHSH and CDR2 is LQKENI in the germline V gene. The CDR3 is 14 amino acids. V lost 6 bases, J lost 5 bases, and 8 bases stayed unmatched. The CDR3 here is CASSLLAAPETQYF. The CDR3 DNA is TGTGCCAGCTCTCTACTAGCGGCCCCCGAGACCCAGTACTTC.

The CDR3 sequence: CASSQDGASDEQYF. The CDR3 bases are TGCGCCAGCAGCCAAGACGGAGCTAGCGACGAGCAGTACTTC. V is TRBV4-3 and J is TRBJ2-7; the D gene is possibly TRBD2 (6 bases). V shed 0 bases and J shed 5 bases, with 11 bases lying between them. The CDR3 is made up of 14 amino acids. Germline V CDR1 and CDR2: LGHNA, YSLEER.

The V and J genes are TRBV19 and TRBJ2-5; a possible D gene is TRBD2 (6 bases). V was pared by 5 bases and J by 4 bases, with 14 bases between. Germline V gives CDR1 LNHDA, CDR2 SQIVND (reference sequence). CDR3 length equals 14 residues. The CDR3 DNA follows: TGTGCCAGTAGTGACCGGAGGGGAGGAGAGACCCAGTACTTC. As protein: CASSDRRGGETQYF.

On this clonotype: One junction end disagrees with the germline gene, perhaps due to a read error. The chain carries TRBV10-3 and TRBJ2-1; D is ambiguous. Looked up from germline, CDR1 is ENHRY and CDR2 is SYGVKD. The CDR3 runs 12 residues. The CDR3 loop is CASSPNYNEQFF. The CDR3 nucleotides are TGTGCCAGCAGTCCAAATTACAATGAGCAGTTCTTC.

The chain carries TRBV6-2 or TRBV6-3 and TRBJ2-6; D gene ambiguous. The V gene lost 7 bases and the J gene lost 0 bases, with 10 bases spanning the gap. Germline assignment: CDR1 MNHEY and CDR2 SVGEGT. The CDR3 is made up of 15 amino acids. CDR3 loop: CASTLGGSGANVLTF. In nucleotides, the CDR3 is TGTGCCAGCACCCTTGGTGGCTCTGGGGCCAACGTCCTGACTTTC.

The chain has TRBV7-2 and TRBJ1-3; no definite D call. Per the germline V gene, CDR1 is SGHTA and CDR2 is FQGNSA. Between the trimmed V and J ends, which lost 5 bases and 4 bases, there was a span of 15 bases. The CDR3 is 15 amino acids. CDR3 nucleotide sequence: TGTGCCAGCAGCCTCGGCCACACGCGGGGAAACACCATATATTTT. Its protein is CASSLGHTRGNTIYF.

This clonotype was counted between two and nine times. V and J are TRBV9 and TRBJ2-6, with D possibly being TRBD1 (6 bases). V gave up 0 bases and J gave up 0 bases, with 16 bases separating them. Germline-derived CDR1 and CDR2 are SGDLS and YYNGEE. This CDR3 spans 19 amino acids. CDR3 coding DNA: TGTGCCAGCAGCGTAGGGGATCCTAGGGGGTCCTCTGGGGCCAACGTCCTGACTTTC. Translating gives CASSVGDPRGSSGANVLTF.

This clonotype has at least ten counts. The chain employs TRBV28 and TRBJ2-7; weak D call: TRBD2 (5 bases). The V end lost 3 bases, the J end lost 3 bases, and 18 bases lay between the germline ends. CDR1 is MDHEN, CDR2 SYDVKM, per germline. There are 16 residues in the CDR3. In DNA form, the CDR3 reads TGTGCCAGCAGTTTCCTAGTCGGGGAAGGATTCTACGAGCAGTACTTC. It yields the protein CASSFLVGEGFYEQYF. Full variable domain (rest looked up from reference TRBV28 and TRBJ2-7): DVKVTQSSRYLVKRTGEKVFLECVQDMDHENMFWYRQDPGLGLRLIYFSYDVKMKEKGDIPEGYSVSREKKERFSLILESASTNQTSMYLCASSFLVGEGFYEQYFGPGTRLTVT.

This clonotype has only one observation. A much larger clone differs by one base, so this may be a read error. The CDR3 reads CASREAGTYGYTF. CDR3 coding DNA: TGTGCCAGCAGAGAGGCAGGGACCTATGGCTACACCTTC. V is TRBV6-1 and J is TRBJ1-2; D is perhaps TRBD1 (5 bases). The germline gives CDR1 MNHNS, CDR2 SASEGT. Trimming pared 6 bases from V and 4 bases from J, leaving 12 bases between. This CDR3 comprises 13 residues.

A few counts support this clonotype. The gene calls are TRBV6-1 and TRBJ1-1, with unresolved D. V was clipped by 4 bases and J by 1 base, with 7 bases between them. CDR3 length: 13 amino acids. Germline values: CDR1 MNHNS, CDR2 SASEGT. The CDR3 bases are TGTGCCAGCAGTGTCCTACAGAACACTGAAGCTTTCTTT. Amino acid sequence: CASSVLQNTEAFF.

The V and J genes are TRBV7-9 and TRBJ1-6; D may be TRBD1 (6 bases). Germline V CDR1 and CDR2: SEHNR, FQNEAQ (reference sequence). The CDR3 runs to 16 residues. V shed 5 bases and J shed 0 bases, with 11 bases lying between them. The CDR3 reads CASSTDRSSYNSPLHF. DNA of the CDR3: TGTGCCAGCAGCACCGACAGGAGCTCCTATAATTCACCCCTCCACTTT.

V is TRBV12-3 or TRBV12-4 and J is TRBJ2-4; weak D call: TRBD2 (6 bases). The CDR3 covers 20 residues. V was clipped by 7 bases and J by 3 bases, with 31 bases between them. The CDR3 DNA reads as TGTGCCAGCACCCTCCGGGGTGCGGGGACCTTCAGTGACGGCAAAAACATTCAGTACTTC. It translates to CASTLRGAGTFSDGKNIQYF.

The gene calls are TRBV18 and TRBJ1-5; 8 positions match TRBD1. The CDR3 sequence is 13 residues long. Trimming at V came to 4 bases and at J to 7 bases, leaving 3 bases not matched to a gene. Per the germline V gene, CDR1 is KGHSH and CDR2 is LQKENI. CDR3 DNA: TGTGCCAGCTCACGAACAGGGGGACAGCCCCAGCATTTT. It specifies CASSRTGGQPQHF.